This TCR beta chain was identified in a study of identical twins. General study results and limits: Where beta out-of-frame sequences were concerned, excess twin sharing was weaker.

One entry per CDR3 protein results from TCRdb running MiXCR on the 5' RACE reads. The sample has approximately 700,000 distinct CDR3 sequences, 15% to 20% seen once. This clonotype was seen only a few times. Its antigen is not identified. V was pared by 4 bases and J by 2 bases, with 14 bases between. The CDR3 sequence is 14 residues long. The germline gives CDR1 SQVTM, CDR2 ANQGSEA. These data also featured in a second study, about T cells expressing NK-cell markers.

This clonotype was sampled from a young woman in good health. The genes are TRBV29-1 and TRBJ1-1; unclear D gene. Sequencing was performed on PBMCs. CDR3 nucleotide sequence: TGCAGCGTTGGTTTCATGCGGCTCAACACTGAAGCTTTCTTT. As protein: CSVGFMRLNTEAFF.